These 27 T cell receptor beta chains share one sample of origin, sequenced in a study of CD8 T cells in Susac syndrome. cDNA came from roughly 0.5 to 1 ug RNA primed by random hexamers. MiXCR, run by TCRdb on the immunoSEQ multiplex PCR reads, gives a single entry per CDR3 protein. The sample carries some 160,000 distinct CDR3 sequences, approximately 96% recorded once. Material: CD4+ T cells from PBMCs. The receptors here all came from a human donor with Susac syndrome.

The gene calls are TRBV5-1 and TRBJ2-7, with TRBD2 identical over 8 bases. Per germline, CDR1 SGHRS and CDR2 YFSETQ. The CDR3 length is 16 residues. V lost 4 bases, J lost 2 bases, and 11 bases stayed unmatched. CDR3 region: CASSGASGGTAYEQYF. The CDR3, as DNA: TGCGCCAGCAGCGGAGCGAGCGGGGGAACCGCCTACGAGCAGTACTTC.

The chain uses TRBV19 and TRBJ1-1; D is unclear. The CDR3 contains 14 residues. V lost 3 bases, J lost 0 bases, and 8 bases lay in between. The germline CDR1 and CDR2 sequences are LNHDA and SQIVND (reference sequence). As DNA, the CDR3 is TGTGCCAGTAGTATGGTTGGGTTGAACACTGAAGCTTTCTTT. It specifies CASSMVGLNTEAFF.

The CDR3, as DNA: TGCAGTGCTAGTTTAGGGGGGGGCGATACGCAGTATTTT. Protein product: CSASLGGGDTQYF. The chain joins TRBV20-1 to TRBJ2-3; D perhaps matches TRBD2 (7 bases). The CDR3 contains 13 residues. Germline CDR1 and CDR2: DFQATT and SNEGSKA (reference sequence). V was clipped by 3 bases and J by 6 bases, with 13 bases between them.

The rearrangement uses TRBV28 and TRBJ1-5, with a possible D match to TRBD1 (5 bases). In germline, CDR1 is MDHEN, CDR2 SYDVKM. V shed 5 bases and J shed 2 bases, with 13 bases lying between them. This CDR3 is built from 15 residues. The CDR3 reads CASSTGGGGNQPQHF. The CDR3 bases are TGTGCCAGCAGTACGGGGGGTGGGGGCAATCAGCCCCAGCATTTT.

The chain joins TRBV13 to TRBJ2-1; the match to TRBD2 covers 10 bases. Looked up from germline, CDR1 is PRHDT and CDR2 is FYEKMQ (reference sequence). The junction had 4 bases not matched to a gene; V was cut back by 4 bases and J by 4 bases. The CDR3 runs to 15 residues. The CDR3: CASSSRTSGYNEQFF. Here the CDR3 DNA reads TGTGCCAGCAGCTCTCGGACTAGCGGTTACAATGAGCAGTTCTTC.

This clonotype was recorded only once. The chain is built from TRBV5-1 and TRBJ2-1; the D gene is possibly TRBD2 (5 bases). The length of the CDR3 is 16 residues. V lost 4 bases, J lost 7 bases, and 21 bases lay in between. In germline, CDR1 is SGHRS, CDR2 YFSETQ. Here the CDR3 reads CASSPLSGSGWNEQFF. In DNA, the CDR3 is TGCGCCAGCAGCCCGCTTTCGGGGTCGGGTTGGAATGAGCAGTTCTTC.

For the CDR3, the DNA is TGTGCCAGCTCACCATTCGAGGGGGGATTAGATGGCTACACCTTC. This translates into CASSPFEGGLDGYTF. V gene TRBV18 combines with J gene TRBJ1-2; D perhaps matches TRBD1 (6 bases). From germline, CDR1 is KGHSH and CDR2 LQKENI. V shed 2 bases and J shed 6 bases, with 16 bases lying between them. The CDR3 sequence is 15 residues long.

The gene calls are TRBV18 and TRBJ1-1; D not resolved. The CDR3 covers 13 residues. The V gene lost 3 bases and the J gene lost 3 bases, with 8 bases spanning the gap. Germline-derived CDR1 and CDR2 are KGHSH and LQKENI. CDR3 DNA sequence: TGTGCCAGCTCACCCGGTTGGGACACTGAAGCTTTCTTT. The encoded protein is CASSPGWDTEAFF.

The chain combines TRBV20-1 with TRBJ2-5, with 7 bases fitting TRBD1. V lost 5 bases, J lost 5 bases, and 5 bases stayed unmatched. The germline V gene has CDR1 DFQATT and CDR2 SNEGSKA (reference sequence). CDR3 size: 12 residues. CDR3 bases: TGCAGTGCTGGAACAGGGGCTGAGACCCAGTACTTC. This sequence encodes CSAGTGAETQYF.

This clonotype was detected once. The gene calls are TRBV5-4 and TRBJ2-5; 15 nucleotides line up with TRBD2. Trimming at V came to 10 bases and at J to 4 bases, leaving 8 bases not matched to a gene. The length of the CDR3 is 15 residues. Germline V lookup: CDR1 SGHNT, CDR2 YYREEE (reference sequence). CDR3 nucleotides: TGTGCCGCAGGGACTAGCGGGAGGCGTGGAGAGACCCAGTACTTC. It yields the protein CAAGTSGRRGETQYF.

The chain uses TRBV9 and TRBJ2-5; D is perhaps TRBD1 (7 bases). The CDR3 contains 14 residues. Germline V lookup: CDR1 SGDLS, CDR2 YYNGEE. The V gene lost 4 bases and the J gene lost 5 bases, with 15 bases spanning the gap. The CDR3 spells CASSPSQGRETQYF. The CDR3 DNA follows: TGTGCCAGCAGCCCCTCACAGGGGAGGGAGACCCAGTACTTC.

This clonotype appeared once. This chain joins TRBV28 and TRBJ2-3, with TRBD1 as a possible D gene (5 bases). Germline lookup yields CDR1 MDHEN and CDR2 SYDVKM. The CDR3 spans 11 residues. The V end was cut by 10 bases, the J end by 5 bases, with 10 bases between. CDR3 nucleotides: TGTGCCACCTCAAGGGGAGATACGCAGTATTTT. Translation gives CATSRGDTQYF.

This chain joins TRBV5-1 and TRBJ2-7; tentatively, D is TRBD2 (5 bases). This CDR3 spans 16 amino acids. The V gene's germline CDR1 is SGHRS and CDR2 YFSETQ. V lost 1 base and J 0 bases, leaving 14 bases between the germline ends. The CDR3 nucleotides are TGCGCCAGCAGCTTGCTCCTCCCCCGGGACTCCTACGAGCAGTACTTC. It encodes CASSLLLPRDSYEQYF.

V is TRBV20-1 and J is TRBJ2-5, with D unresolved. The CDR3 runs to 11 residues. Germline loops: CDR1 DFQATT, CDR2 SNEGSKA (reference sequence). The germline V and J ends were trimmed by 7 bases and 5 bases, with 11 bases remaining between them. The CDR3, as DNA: TGCAGTGGGGCGCGCTGGGAGACCCAGTACTTC. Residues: CSGARWETQYF.

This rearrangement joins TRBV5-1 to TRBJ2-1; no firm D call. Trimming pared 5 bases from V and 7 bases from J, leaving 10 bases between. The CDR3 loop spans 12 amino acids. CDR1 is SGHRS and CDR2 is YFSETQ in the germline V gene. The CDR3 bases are TGCGCCAGCAGTCTAGAAAAGAATGAGCAGTTCTTC. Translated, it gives CASSLEKNEQFF.

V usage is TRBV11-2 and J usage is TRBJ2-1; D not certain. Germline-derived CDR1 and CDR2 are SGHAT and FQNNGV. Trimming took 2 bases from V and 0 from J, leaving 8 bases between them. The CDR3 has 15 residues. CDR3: CASSLFGSSYNEQFF. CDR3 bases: TGTGCCAGCAGCTTATTCGGTAGCTCCTACAATGAGCAGTTCTTC.

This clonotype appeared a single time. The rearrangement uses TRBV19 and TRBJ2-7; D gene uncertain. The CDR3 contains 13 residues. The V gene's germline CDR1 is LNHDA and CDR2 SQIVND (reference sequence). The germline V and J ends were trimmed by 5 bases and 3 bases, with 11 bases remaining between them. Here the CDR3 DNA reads TGTGCCAGTAGTTATCAGAACTTCTACGAGCAGTACTTC. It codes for CASSYQNFYEQYF.

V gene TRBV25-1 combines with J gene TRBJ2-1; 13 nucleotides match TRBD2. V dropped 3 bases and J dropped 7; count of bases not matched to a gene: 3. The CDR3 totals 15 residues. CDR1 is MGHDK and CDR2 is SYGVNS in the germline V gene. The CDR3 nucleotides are TGTGCCAGCAGTGACCCGGGACTAGCGGGGAATGAGCAGTTCTTC. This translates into CASSDPGLAGNEQFF.

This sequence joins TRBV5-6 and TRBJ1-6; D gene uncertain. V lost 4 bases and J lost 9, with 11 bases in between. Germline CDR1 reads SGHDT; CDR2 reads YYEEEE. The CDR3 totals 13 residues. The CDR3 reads CASSNPGVSPLHF. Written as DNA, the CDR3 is TGTGCCAGCAGCAACCCCGGGGTTTCACCCCTCCACTTT.

CDR3 in amino acids: CSVGHPNTEAFF. The CDR3 bases are TGCAGCGTGGGACACCCGAACACTGAAGCTTTCTTT. The gene calls are TRBV29-1 and TRBJ1-1; possibly TRBD1 for D (6 bases). The germline V gene has CDR1 SQVTM and CDR2 ANQGSEA. The CDR3 totals 12 residues. V was shortened by 6 bases and J by 1 base, with 9 bases between the two germline ends.

The chain's CDR3 is CASSYQGEGTDTQYF. CDR3 DNA: TGTGCCAGCAGTTACCAGGGTGAAGGCACAGATACGCAGTATTTT. The chain joins TRBV6-5 to TRBJ2-3; the D gene is possibly TRBD1 (5 bases). The germline CDR1 and CDR2 sequences are MNHEY and SVGAGI. V gave up 2 bases and J gave up 1 base, with 10 bases separating them. This CDR3 has 15 residues.

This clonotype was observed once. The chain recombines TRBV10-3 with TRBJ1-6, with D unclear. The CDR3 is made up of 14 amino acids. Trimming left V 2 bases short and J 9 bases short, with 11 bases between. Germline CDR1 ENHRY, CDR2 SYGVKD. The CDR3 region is CAISEAGQASPLHF. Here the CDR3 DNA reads TGTGCCATCAGTGAGGCAGGTCAGGCTTCACCCCTCCACTTT.

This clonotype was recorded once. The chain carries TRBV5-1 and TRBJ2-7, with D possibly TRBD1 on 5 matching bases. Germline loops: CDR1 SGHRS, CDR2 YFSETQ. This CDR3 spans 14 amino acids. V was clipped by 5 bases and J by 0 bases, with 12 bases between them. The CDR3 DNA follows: TGCGCCAGCAGGCAGACAGTAAGCTCCTACGAGCAGTACTTC. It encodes CASRQTVSSYEQYF.

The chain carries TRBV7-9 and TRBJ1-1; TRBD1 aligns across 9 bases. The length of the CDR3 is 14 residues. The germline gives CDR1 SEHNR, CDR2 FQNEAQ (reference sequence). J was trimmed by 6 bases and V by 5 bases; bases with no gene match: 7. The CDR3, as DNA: TGTGCCAGCAGCCCTAGGACAGGGGTGGCTGAAGCTTTCTTT. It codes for CASSPRTGVAEAFF. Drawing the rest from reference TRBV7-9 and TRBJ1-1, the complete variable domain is DTGVSQNPRHKITKRGQNVTFRCDPISEHNRLYWYRQTLGQGPEFLTYFQNEAQLEKSRLLSDRFSAERPKGSFSTLEIQRTEQGDSAMYLCASSPRTGVAEAFFGQGTRLTVV.

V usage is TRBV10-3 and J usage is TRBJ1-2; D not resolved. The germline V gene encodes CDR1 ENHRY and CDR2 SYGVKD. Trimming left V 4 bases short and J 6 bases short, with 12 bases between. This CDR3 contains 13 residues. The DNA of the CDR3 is TGTGCCATCAGTGGGGTTTTTGGGAATGGCTACACCTTC. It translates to CAISGVFGNGYTF.

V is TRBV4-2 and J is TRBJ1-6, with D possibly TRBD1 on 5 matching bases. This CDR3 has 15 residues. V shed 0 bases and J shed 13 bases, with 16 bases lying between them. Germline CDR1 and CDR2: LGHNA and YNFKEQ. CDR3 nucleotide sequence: TGTGCCAGCAGCCAAGAAAGGGGCTACAGGAGGCCCCTCCACTTT. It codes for CASSQERGYRRPLHF.

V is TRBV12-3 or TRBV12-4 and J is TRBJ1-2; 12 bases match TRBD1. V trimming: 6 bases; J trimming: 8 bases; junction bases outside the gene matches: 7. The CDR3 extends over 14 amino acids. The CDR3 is CASSRGQGAFGYTF. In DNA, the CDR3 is TGTGCCAGCAGCCGGGGACAGGGGGCTTTCGGCTACACCTTC.